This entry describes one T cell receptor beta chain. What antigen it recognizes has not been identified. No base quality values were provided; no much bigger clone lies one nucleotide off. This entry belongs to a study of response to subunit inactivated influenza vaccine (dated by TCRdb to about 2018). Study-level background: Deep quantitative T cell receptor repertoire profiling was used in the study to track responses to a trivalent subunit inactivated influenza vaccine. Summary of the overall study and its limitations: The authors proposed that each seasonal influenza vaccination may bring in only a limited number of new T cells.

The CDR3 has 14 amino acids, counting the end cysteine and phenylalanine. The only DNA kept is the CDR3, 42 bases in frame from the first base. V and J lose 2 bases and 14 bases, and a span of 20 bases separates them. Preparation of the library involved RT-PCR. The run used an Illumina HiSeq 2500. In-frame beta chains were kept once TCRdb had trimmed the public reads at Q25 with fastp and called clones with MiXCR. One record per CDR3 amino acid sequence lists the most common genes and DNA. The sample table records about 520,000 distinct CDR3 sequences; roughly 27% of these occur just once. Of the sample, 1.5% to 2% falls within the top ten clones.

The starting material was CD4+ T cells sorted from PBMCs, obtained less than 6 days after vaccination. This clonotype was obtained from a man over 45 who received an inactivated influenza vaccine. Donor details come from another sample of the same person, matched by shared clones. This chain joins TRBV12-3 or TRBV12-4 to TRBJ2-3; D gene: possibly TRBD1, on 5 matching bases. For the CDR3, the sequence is CASSLRSVGPVLYF. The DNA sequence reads TGTGCCAGCAGTTTAAGGTCGGTGGGGCCAGTTCTGTATTTT.